The clone carrying this TCR beta chain has ten or more counts. CDR1 and CDR2 from the germline V gene are ENHRY and SYGVKD. The CDR3 runs 13 residues. Trimming stripped 4 bases from V and 6 bases from J, with 9 bases between. TCR beta CDR3 regions were amplified from RNA. TCR CDR3 regions were first amplified by RT-PCR with HTBI primers. TCRdb re-analysed the multiplex PCR reads in MiXCR, keeping a single row per CDR3 protein. This repertoire shows 500,000 to 600,000 distinct CDR3 sequences, about 43% found once; its top ten account for around 19%. The sample originates from a study of T cells in Graves' hyperthyroidism and ophthalmopathy. The study based diagnoses on clinical symptoms, serum thyroxine and TRAb, thyroid ultrasound and orbital computed tomography.

This rearrangement joins TRBV10-3 to TRBJ2-2; D is unresolved. This clonotype was obtained from an adult woman with Graves' disease, either hyperthyroidism or ophthalmopathy (not recorded which). The material sequenced was peripheral blood or thyroid tissue (not recorded which). CDR3: CAISGYGSGELFF. CDR3 DNA: TGTGCCATCAGTGGGTATGGGTCCGGGGAGCTGTTTTTT.